The source of this TCR beta chain is a study of T cell responses to AZD1222 COVID-19 vaccine. Here immunoSEQ multiplex PCR was the method, and the copy in TCRdb shows in-frame clones only, minus some. This sample carries 150,000 to 200,000 clones, 94% of them seen once, and the ten largest clones take approximately 0.6%. The sample holds a few counts of this clone. There are 13 residues in the CDR3. CDR1 and CDR2 from the germline V gene are SQVTM and ANQGSEA. V shed 4 bases and J 3 bases; nucleotides not matched to a gene: 0. The chain combines TRBV29-1 with TRBJ2-1; 10 nucleotides align to TRBD1. The origin of this receptor is an adult in good health. The input for sequencing was peripheral blood, taken on day 0 of AZD1222 vaccination. In DNA form, the CDR3 reads TGCAGCGTTGGGACAGGGGGCTACAATGAGCAGTTCTTC. Amino acids: CSVGTGGYNEQFF.